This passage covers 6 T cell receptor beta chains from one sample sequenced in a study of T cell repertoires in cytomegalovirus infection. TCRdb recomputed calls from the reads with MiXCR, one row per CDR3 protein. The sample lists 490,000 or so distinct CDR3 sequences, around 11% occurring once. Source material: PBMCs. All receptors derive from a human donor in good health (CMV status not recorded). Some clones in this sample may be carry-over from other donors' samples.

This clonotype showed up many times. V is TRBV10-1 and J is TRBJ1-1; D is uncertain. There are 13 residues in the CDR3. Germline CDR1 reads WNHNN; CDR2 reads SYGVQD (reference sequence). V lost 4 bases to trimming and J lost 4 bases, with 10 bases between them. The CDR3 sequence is CASSVMGSTEAFF. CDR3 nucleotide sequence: TGCGCCAGCAGTGTAATGGGGAGCACTGAAGCTTTCTTT.

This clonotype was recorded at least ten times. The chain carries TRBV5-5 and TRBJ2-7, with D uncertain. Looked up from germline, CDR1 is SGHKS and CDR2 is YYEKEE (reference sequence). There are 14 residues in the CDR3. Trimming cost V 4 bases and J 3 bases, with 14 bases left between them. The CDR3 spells CASSHNPTSYEQYF. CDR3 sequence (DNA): TGTGCCAGCAGCCACAACCCTACAAGCTACGAGCAGTACTTC.

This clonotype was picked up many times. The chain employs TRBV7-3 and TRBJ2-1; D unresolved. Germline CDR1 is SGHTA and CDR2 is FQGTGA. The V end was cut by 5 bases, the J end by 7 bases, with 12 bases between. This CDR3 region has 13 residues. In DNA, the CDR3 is TGTGCCAGCAGCCCCGGGCCGATAAATGAGCAGTTCTTC. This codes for CASSPGPINEQFF.

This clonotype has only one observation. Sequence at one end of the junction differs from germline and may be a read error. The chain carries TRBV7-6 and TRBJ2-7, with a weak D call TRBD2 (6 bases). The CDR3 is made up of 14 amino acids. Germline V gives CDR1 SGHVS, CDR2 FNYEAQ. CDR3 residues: CASSLGRGAYVQYF. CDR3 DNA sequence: TGTGCCAGCAGCTTAGGGCGGGGTGCCTACGTGCAGTACTTC.

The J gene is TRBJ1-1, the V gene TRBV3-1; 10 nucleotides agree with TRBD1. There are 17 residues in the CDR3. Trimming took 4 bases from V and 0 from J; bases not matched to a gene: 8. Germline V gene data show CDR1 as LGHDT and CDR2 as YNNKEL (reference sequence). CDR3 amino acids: CASSLRDRGIMNTEAFF. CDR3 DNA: TGTGCCAGCAGCCTCCGGGACAGGGGTATCATGAACACTGAAGCTTTCTTT.

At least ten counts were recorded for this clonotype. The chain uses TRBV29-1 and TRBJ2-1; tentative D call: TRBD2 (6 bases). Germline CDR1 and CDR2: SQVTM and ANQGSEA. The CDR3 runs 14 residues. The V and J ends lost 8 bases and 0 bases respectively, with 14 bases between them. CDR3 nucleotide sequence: TGCAGCTCGGGAGAGTTGAGCTCCTACAATGAGCAGTTCTTC. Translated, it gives CSSGELSSYNEQFF.